These 24 T cell receptor beta chains came from one sample sequenced in a study of shared clonotypes between healthy human individuals. TCRdb's copy holds only in-frame clones and misses some; the assay was immunoSEQ multiplex PCR. The sample has approximately 2.3 million clones, approximately 95% seen once. The specimen was naive CD4+ T cells from PBMCs. Subset reported: CD45RA+ positively selected. All receptors come from a man aged 18 to 29 in good health. Some clones in this sample may be carry-over from other donors' samples.

Here the CDR3 reads CASSLVPLTRGTEAFF. The CDR3 coding sequence is TGCGCCAGCAGCTTGGTGCCCCTCACTCGGGGAACTGAAGCTTTCTTT. The gene calls are TRBV5-1 and TRBJ1-1; D is ambiguous. This CDR3 comprises 16 residues. Germline V CDR1 and CDR2: SGHRS, YFSETQ. Trimming removed 0 bases from V and 5 bases from J, with 17 bases in between.

As to this clone: This sample also contains other DNA sequences that code for the same CDR3. This chain links TRBV10-1 with TRBJ2-3; D ambiguous. CDR1 WNHNN and CDR2 SYGVQD come from the germline V gene (reference sequence). Trimming took off 6 bases at V and 2 bases at J, with 3 bases between the two ends. The CDR3 is 11 residues long. CDR3 sequence: CASSATDTQYF. Here the CDR3 DNA reads TGCGCCAGCAGCGCCACAGATACGCAGTATTTT.

The chain joins TRBV7-2 to TRBJ2-3; possible D gene TRBD2, 6 bases. Germline CDR1 SGHTA, CDR2 FQGNSA. The CDR3 covers 14 residues. Trimming took 5 bases from V and 5 from J, leaving 14 bases between them. The CDR3 DNA follows: TGTGCCAGCAGCCTGGGGCGGGGCGGAGATACGCAGTATTTT. Amino acid sequence: CASSLGRGGDTQYF.

The CDR3 nucleotides read TGCAGCGTTGAAGATGCGAACATTCAGTACTTC. This codes for CSVEDANIQYF. This chain uses TRBV29-1 with TRBJ2-4; D gene uncertain. The germline V and J ends were trimmed by 0 bases and 7 bases, with 4 bases remaining between them. The CDR3 covers 11 residues. The germline gives CDR1 SQVTM, CDR2 ANQGSEA. Full variable domain (rest looked up from reference TRBV29-1 and TRBJ2-4): SAVISQKPSRDICQRGTSLTIQCQVDSQVTMMFWYRQQPGQSLTLIATANQGSEATYESGFVIDKFPISRPNLTFSTLTVSNMSPEDSSIYLCSVEDANIQYFGAGTRLSVL.

The chain recombines TRBV5-1 with TRBJ1-2; D is undetermined. Trimming stripped 7 bases from V and 0 bases from J, with 16 bases between. The CDR3 contains 15 residues. Germline CDR1 and CDR2: SGHRS and YFSETQ. This CDR3 is CASSPGMESNYGYTF. CDR3 bases: TGCGCCAGCTCCCCCGGGATGGAGTCTAACTATGGCTACACCTTC. Drawing the rest from reference TRBV5-1 and TRBJ1-2, the complete variable domain is KAGVTQTPRYLIKTRGQQVTLSCSPISGHRSVSWYQQTPGQGLQFLFEYFSETQRNKGNFPGRFSGRQFSNSRSEMNVSTLELGDSALYLCASSPGMESNYGYTFGSGTRLTVV.

This clone was seen a few times. V is TRBV9 and J is TRBJ2-2; the match to TRBD2 covers 9 bases. J gave up 4 bases and V 3 bases, and 7 bases lay outside the gene matches. The CDR3 sequence is 16 residues long. Germline CDR1 and CDR2: SGDLS and YYNGEE. CDR3 amino acids: CASSEASGTGTGELFF. CDR3 bases: TGTGCCAGCAGCGAGGCTAGCGGGACGGGCACCGGGGAGCTGTTTTTT.

The V and J genes are TRBV5-4 and TRBJ2-2; 11 nucleotides agree with TRBD1. With 0 bases clipped from V and 4 bases from J, the junction kept 5 bases outside the gene matches. Germline V lookup: CDR1 SGHNT, CDR2 YYREEE (reference sequence). The CDR3 runs 17 residues. The CDR3 bases are TGTGCCAGCAGCTTGGGGCGGACAGGGGGCTTCACCGGGGAGCTGTTTTTT. Protein product: CASSLGRTGGFTGELFF.

For this clone: Other DNA sequences of this sample code for an identical CDR3. The V gene is TRBV6-5, the J gene TRBJ1-3; D call uncertain. Trimming removed 0 bases from V and 0 bases from J, with 6 bases in between. The CDR3 length is 15 residues. Looked up from germline, CDR1 is MNHEY and CDR2 is SVGAGI. The CDR3 protein is CASSYSRHSGNTIYF. DNA of the CDR3: TGTGCCAGCAGTTACTCGAGACACTCTGGAAACACCATATATTTT.

The chain carries TRBV7-2 and TRBJ1-3; the match to TRBD1 covers 9 bases. Trimming at V came to 5 bases and at J to 2 bases, leaving 4 bases not matched to a gene. CDR3 length: 15 residues. Germline V CDR1 and CDR2: SGHTA, FQGNSA. The CDR3 protein is CASSRRDRAGNTIYF. The CDR3 region has the DNA TGTGCCAGCAGCCGGCGGGACAGGGCTGGAAACACCATATATTTT.

The chain couples TRBV18 to TRBJ2-7; a possible D gene is TRBD2 (5 bases). From germline, CDR1 is KGHSH and CDR2 LQKENI. This CDR3 has 13 amino acids. V lost 3 bases to trimming and J lost 5 bases, with 11 bases between them. CDR3 protein: CASSPRMRDEQYF. CDR3 nucleotide sequence: TGTGCCAGCTCACCCCGAATGAGGGACGAGCAGTACTTC.

The V and J genes are TRBV9 and TRBJ2-1; possibly TRBD2 for D (7 bases). Germline CDR1 SGDLS, CDR2 YYNGEE. CDR3 size: 17 residues. The V and J ends lost 7 bases and 4 bases respectively, with 24 bases between them. CDR3 DNA: TGTGCCAGCGCGTACGCAGTAGGGGGAGGGGTTTACAATGAGCAGTTCTTC. Amino acid sequence: CASAYAVGGGVYNEQFF.

This sequence joins TRBV18 and TRBJ1-3, with D unclear. This CDR3 has 17 amino acids. The ends were cut back, 3 bases at V and 2 bases at J, with 17 bases in the middle. Germline values: CDR1 KGHSH, CDR2 LQKENI. The CDR3: CASSPRALTQTGNTIYF. The CDR3 region has the DNA TGTGCCAGCTCACCGAGGGCTCTCACCCAAACTGGAAACACCATATATTTT.

The chain has TRBV21-1 and TRBJ2-1; the listed D gene, TRBD2, was not tested against the DNA. TRBV21-1 is assigned pseudogene status. The CDR3 length is 16 residues. The CDR3 sequence is CASSSIAEPGRNEQFF. In DNA, the CDR3 is TGTGCCAGCAGCTCCATCGCTGAGCCGGGGAGGAATGAGCAGTTCTTC.

V usage is TRBV7-8 and J usage is TRBJ2-2, with a tentative D call TRBD1 (6 bases). Germline V gives CDR1 SGHVS, CDR2 FQNEAQ. The CDR3 sequence is 14 residues long. Trimming left V 2 bases short and J 6 bases short, with 10 bases between. CDR3 amino acids: CASSLSTGPGELFF. For the CDR3, the DNA is TGTGCCAGCAGCTTATCCACAGGGCCCGGGGAGCTGTTTTTT.

The gene calls are TRBV6-5 and TRBJ1-2; D remains unclear. V lost 0 bases, J lost 7 bases, and 18 bases lay in between. In germline, CDR1 is MNHEY, CDR2 SVGAGI. This CDR3 spans 16 amino acids. As DNA, the CDR3 is TGTGCCAGCAGTTACTCCGGAAGTACCACCTCTGGTGGCTACACCTTC. As protein: CASSYSGSTTSGGYTF.

The genes are TRBV21-1 and TRBJ2-7; TRBD1 is taken as the D call from the table, unchecked against the DNA. TRBV21-1 has pseudogene status. CDR3 length: 19 residues. CDR3 amino acids: CASSKKGTGQYGNSYEQYF. CDR3 in DNA: TGTGCCAGCAGCAAAAAAGGGACAGGCCAGTACGGGAACTCCTACGAGCAGTACTTC.

The rearrangement joins TRBV28 to TRBJ1-5, with 9 bases fitting TRBD1. V shed 6 bases and J 3 bases; nucleotides not matched to a gene: 15. Germline values: CDR1 MDHEN, CDR2 SYDVKM. The CDR3 runs 18 residues. The CDR3 reads CASRYGNPTGGPNQPQHF. CDR3 DNA sequence: TGTGCCAGCAGATACGGAAATCCGACAGGGGGACCCAATCAGCCCCAGCATTTT.

As to this clone: Other DNA sequences of this sample code for an identical CDR3. This rearrangement joins TRBV9 to TRBJ2-2; no definite D call. Germline V gives CDR1 SGDLS, CDR2 YYNGEE. Trimming pared 0 bases from V and 2 bases from J, leaving 5 bases between. The CDR3 totals 14 residues. The CDR3 protein is CASSVAVNTGELFF. The CDR3 nucleotides read TGTGCCAGCAGCGTAGCTGTCAACACCGGGGAGCTGTTTTTT.

The chain joins TRBV5-1 to TRBJ2-3; TRBD2 aligns across 10 bases. The CDR3 length is 17 residues. CDR1 and CDR2 from the germline V gene are SGHRS and YFSETQ. The trim removed 1 base at V and 3 bases at J, leaving 8 bases unmatched. The CDR3 is CASSLMSAGGPTDTQYF. The CDR3 DNA follows: TGCGCCAGCAGCTTGATGTCAGCGGGAGGGCCTACAGATACGCAGTATTTT.

This chain joins TRBV11-2 and TRBJ2-5; TRBD2 matches at 14 bases. Looked up from germline, CDR1 is SGHAT and CDR2 is FQNNGV. Unmatched junction bases numbered 4, after V lost 1 base and J lost 0 bases. CDR3 length equals 18 residues. DNA of the CDR3: TGTGCCAGCAGCTTAGCGCGGACTAGCGGGGGGTACCAAGAGACCCAGTACTTC. Its translation: CASSLARTSGGYQETQYF.

This clone showed up just once. The V gene is TRBV28, the J gene TRBJ2-1, with 10 bases lining up with TRBD2. The CDR3 has 16 amino acids. With 6 bases clipped from V and 1 base from J, the junction kept 6 bases outside the gene matches. Germline CDR1 MDHEN, CDR2 SYDVKM. The CDR3 spells CASSLPTSGSYNEQFF. The DNA for the CDR3 is TGTGCCAGCAGCCTCCCGACTAGCGGGTCCTACAATGAGCAGTTCTTC.

V is TRBV30 and J is TRBJ1-2; a possible D gene is TRBD1 (5 bases). Trimming took off 2 bases at V and 4 bases at J, with 8 bases between the two ends. The CDR3 contains 12 residues. Germline V gene data show CDR1 as GTSNPN and CDR2 as SVGIG (reference sequence). The CDR3 DNA sequence: TGTGCCTGGAGTTCAGGGCTCTATGGCTACACCTTC. Translating gives CAWSSGLYGYTF.

On this clone itself: Other DNA variants within this sample encode the same CDR3. The rearrangement uses TRBV20-1 and TRBJ2-7; D is ambiguous. There are 9 residues in the CDR3. V was cut by 6 bases and J by 4 bases, with 4 bases left in between. Germline CDR1 and CDR2: DFQATT and SNEGSKA (reference sequence). The CDR3 DNA sequence: TGCAGTGCAAGTTACGAGCAGTACTTC. Translating gives CSASYEQYF.

Concerning this clone: In the same sample, other DNA sequences code for this CDR3. The chain uses TRBV20-1 and TRBJ2-7; tentatively, D is TRBD2 (5 bases). V lost 4 bases, J lost 3 bases, and 7 bases lay in between. The CDR3 extends over 11 amino acids. Germline CDR1 DFQATT, CDR2 SNEGSKA (reference sequence). The CDR3 sequence: CSATGNYEQYF. The CDR3 DNA follows: TGCAGTGCTACGGGGAACTACGAGCAGTACTTC.